Each of the 25 T cell receptor beta chains below was sequenced from the same sample in a study of blood T cell repertoires in COVID-19. Profiled with immunoSEQ multiplex PCR; TCRdb holds only in-frame clones, not every one. The repertoire includes under 75,000 clones, roughly 80% of them detected once, and around a sixth sits in the top ten. The sample taken for sequencing was peripheral blood. These receptors all come from a man aged 70 or older who had recovered from COVID-19.

The V and J genes are TRBV29-1 and TRBJ1-1; 9 nucleotides line up with TRBD1. This CDR3 has 12 amino acids. In germline, CDR1 is SQVTM, CDR2 ANQGSEA. The J segment lost 1 base and the V segment lost 7 bases, leaving 1 base of the junction unmatched. In DNA form, the CDR3 reads TGCAGCGCGGGACAGGGGAACACTGAAGCTTTCTTT. Encoded protein: CSAGQGNTEAFF.

The chain carries TRBV3-1 (or the pseudogene TRBV3-2) and TRBJ1-2; D not certain. The V end lost 0 bases, the J end lost 0 bases, and 8 bases lay between the germline ends. This CDR3 contains 15 residues. Germline lookup yields CDR1 LGHDT and CDR2 YNNKEL (reference sequence). DNA of the CDR3: TGTGCCAGCAGCCAAGATCTCTTTTCTAACTATGGCTACACCTTC. As protein: CASSQDLFSNYGYTF.

In nucleotides, the CDR3 is TGTGCCAGCAGTGAAATTCTGTACGAGCAGTACTTC. It is translated as CASSEILYEQYF. This chain connects TRBV6-1 to TRBJ2-7; D is uncertain. Germline V gives CDR1 MNHNS, CDR2 SASEGT. This CDR3 is 12 amino acids long. The V end lost 2 bases, the J end lost 4 bases, and 6 bases lay between the germline ends.

The J gene is TRBJ2-5, the V gene TRBV7-2; D gene unclear. Germline loops: CDR1 SGHTA, CDR2 FQGNSA. The V end lost 1 base, the J end lost 5 bases, and 5 bases lay between the germline ends. This CDR3 region has 12 residues. CDR3 nucleotides: TGTGCCAGCAGCTTAGTCGAGGAGACCCAGTACTTC. As protein: CASSLVEETQYF.

This clone was seen once. This chain connects TRBV18 to TRBJ1-2; D ambiguous. The CDR3 has 15 residues. Germline lookup yields CDR1 KGHSH and CDR2 LQKENI. V was shortened by 3 bases and J by 3 bases, with 14 bases between the two germline ends. CDR3: CASSPPVDQDYGYTF. The CDR3 nucleotides are TGTGCCAGCTCACCTCCCGTGGATCAGGACTATGGCTACACCTTC.

Details on this clone: Other DNA variants within this sample encode the same CDR3. The rearrangement joins TRBV9 to TRBJ2-2; D unclear. Trimming removed 3 bases at V and 6 bases at J, with 9 bases between. The CDR3 covers 13 residues. Germline CDR1 SGDLS, CDR2 YYNGEE. The CDR3 bases are TGTGCCAGCAGCGCTGACTTCGCCGGGGAGCTGTTTTTT. Amino acids: CASSADFAGELFF.

The chain uses TRBV6-5 and TRBJ1-4; 7 bases match TRBD1. Trimming at V came to 5 bases and at J to 7 bases, leaving 10 bases not matched to a gene. This CDR3 has 15 amino acids. In germline, CDR1 is MNHEY, CDR2 SVGAGI. Here the CDR3 reads CASSRRTGGREKLFF. CDR3 coding DNA: TGTGCCAGCAGTAGGAGGACAGGAGGGCGTGAAAAACTGTTTTTT.

The rearrangement joins TRBV5-1 to TRBJ1-4; maybe TRBD1 (6 bases). There are 16 residues in the CDR3. Trimming removed 4 bases from V and 4 bases from J, with 17 bases in between. Germline CDR1 SGHRS, CDR2 YFSETQ. Written as DNA, the CDR3 is TGCGCCAGCAGCCCGGTGGGGGGGCCGGGTAATGAAAAACTGTTTTTT. Translation: CASSPVGGPGNEKLFF.

The V and J genes are TRBV3-1 (or the pseudogene TRBV3-2) and TRBJ1-4, with no clear D. V was shortened by 4 bases and J by 8 bases, with 14 bases between the two germline ends. The germline V gene encodes CDR1 LGHDT and CDR2 YNNKEL (reference sequence). This CDR3 is 14 amino acids long. The CDR3: CASSLRRNEEKLFF. The CDR3 DNA follows: TGTGCCAGCAGCCTTAGGCGGAACGAAGAAAAACTGTTTTTT.

The V and J genes are TRBV6-5 and TRBJ1-4; 10 bases match TRBD1. The CDR3 contains 15 residues. V lost 7 bases to trimming and J lost 8 bases; unmatched junction nucleotides: 10. The germline CDR1 and CDR2 sequences are MNHEY and SVGAGI. CDR3 sequence reads: CASTRQGALGEKLFF. The DNA for the CDR3 is TGTGCCAGCACAAGACAGGGGGCGCTTGGGGAAAAACTGTTTTTT.

V is TRBV2 and J is TRBJ2-5; a weak D match, TRBD1 (5 bases). The CDR3 sequence is 16 residues long. CDR1 is SNHLY, CDR2 FYNNEI, per germline. V was clipped by 2 bases and J by 4 bases, with 17 bases between them. The CDR3 DNA sequence: TGTGCCAGCAGTGAACTGAGGAGACAGTACGGAGAGACCCAGTACTTC. Translation gives CASSELRRQYGETQYF.

This clone was found once. The chain recombines TRBV3-1 (or the pseudogene TRBV3-2) with TRBJ2-7; D is unresolved. Germline CDR1 reads LGHDT; CDR2 reads YNNKEL (reference sequence). V lost 4 bases and J 6 bases, leaving 10 bases between the germline ends. The length of the CDR3 is 12 residues. The CDR3 coding sequence is TGTGCCAGCAGCCGATCCAGGTCCGAGCAGTACTTC. Translation: CASSRSRSEQYF.

V usage is TRBV3-1 (or the pseudogene TRBV3-2) and J usage is TRBJ1-5; 10 bases are a match to TRBD1. Unmatched junction bases numbered 5, after V lost 3 bases and J lost 6 bases. The CDR3 runs to 15 residues. In germline, CDR1 is LGHDT, CDR2 YNNKEL (reference sequence). CDR3 bases: TGTGCCAGCAGCCATAGCGGACAGGGGGGTCAGCCCCAGCATTTT. It encodes CASSHSGQGGQPQHF.

V usage is TRBV13 and J usage is TRBJ2-3; 7 bases are shared with TRBD1. This CDR3 contains 14 residues. The trim removed 5 bases at V and 1 base at J, leaving 3 bases unmatched. Germline CDR1 PRHDT, CDR2 FYEKMQ (reference sequence). The CDR3 DNA sequence: TGTGCCAGCAGCCCAGGGACAGGCACAGATACGCAGTATTTT. Translating it yields CASSPGTGTDTQYF.

The sample holds a few counts of this clone. V usage is TRBV11-3 and J usage is TRBJ1-1; TRBD1 matches 9 bases. The V gene end was trimmed by 2 bases and the J gene end by 4 bases; junction bases not matched to a gene: 14. This CDR3 region has 18 residues. The germline V gene encodes CDR1 SGHNT and CDR2 YENEEA. The DNA of the CDR3 is TGTGCCAGCAGCTTAATTTTCGGTAGGGGACAGGGCGGCACTGAAGCTTTCTTT. This gives the protein CASSLIFGRGQGGTEAFF.

The chain couples TRBV6-1 to TRBJ2-7; 10 bases fit TRBD1. CDR1 and CDR2 from the germline V gene are MNHNS and SASEGT. Germline trimming cut 1 base from V and 4 bases from J; bases unmatched to any gene: 1. The CDR3 consists of 14 residues. In DNA form, the CDR3 reads TGTGCCAGCAGTGAAGGGACAGGGGGTTACGAGCAGTACTTC. Its translation: CASSEGTGGYEQYF.

The chain is built from TRBV14 and TRBJ2-3; D is possibly TRBD2 (5 bases). The CDR3 consists of 15 residues. Germline V gene sequence: CDR1 SGHDN, CDR2 FVKESK. Trimming removed 4 bases at V and 2 bases at J, with 13 bases between. The CDR3 loop reads CASSPRRGNTDTQYF. The DNA for the CDR3 is TGTGCCAGCAGCCCTCGACGGGGTAACACAGATACGCAGTATTTT.

This clone turned up a few times. The chain employs TRBV28 and TRBJ2-7, with D perhaps matching TRBD1 (7 bases). Germline CDR1 and CDR2: MDHEN and SYDVKM. This CDR3 is built from 14 residues. The V gene lost 5 bases and the J gene lost 2 bases, with 13 bases spanning the gap. CDR3 in DNA: TGTGCCAGCAGTACTCAGGGGGGAACCTACGAGCAGTACTTC. This translates into CASSTQGGTYEQYF.

This clone was recorded only once. The rearrangement links TRBV6-6 to TRBJ2-2, with D possibly matching TRBD1 (5 bases). There are 14 residues in the CDR3. In germline, CDR1 is MNHNY, CDR2 SVGAGI (reference sequence). Between the trimmed V and J ends, which lost 3 bases and 3 bases, there was a span of 8 bases. As DNA, the CDR3 is TGTGCCAGCAGTTATTCACAGGACACCGGGGAGCTGTTTTTT. This codes for CASSYSQDTGELFF.

This clone showed up just once. The CDR3 protein is CASSFGTAGNQPQHF. CDR3 DNA sequence: TGTGCCAGCAGCTTCGGGACAGCAGGCAATCAGCCCCAGCATTTT. The chain has TRBV7-9 and TRBJ1-5; 7 nucleotides agree with TRBD1. This CDR3 contains 15 residues. The ends lost 3 bases at V and 2 bases at J; junction bases unmatched: 4. CDR1 is SEHNR and CDR2 is FQNEAQ in the germline V gene (reference sequence).

The V call is TRBV6-5, the J call TRBJ2-7, with D uncertain. The CDR3 extends over 13 amino acids. Germline CDR1 reads MNHEY; CDR2 reads SVGAGI. Trimming stripped 6 bases from V and 3 bases from J, with 12 bases between. The CDR3 spells CASRVDTYYEQYF. The CDR3 bases are TGTGCCAGCAGGGTCGACACCTACTACGAGCAGTACTTC.

The J gene is TRBJ2-7, the V gene TRBV7-2, with TRBD1 matching 7 bases. Germline loops: CDR1 SGHTA, CDR2 FQGNSA. The junction had 5 bases not matched to a gene; V was cut back by 5 bases and J by 4 bases. The CDR3 spans 13 residues. Here the CDR3 DNA reads TGTGCCAGCAGCGCGGACAGGATTTACGAGCAGTACTTC. The encoded protein is CASSADRIYEQYF.

J is TRBJ2-1 and V is TRBV6-5; a possible D gene is TRBD1 (5 bases). The CDR3 has 14 amino acids. The V end was cut by 7 bases, the J end by 7 bases, with 17 bases between. Germline assignment: CDR1 MNHEY and CDR2 SVGAGI. CDR3 DNA: TGTGCCAGCACCAGCAGGGCAGGGTGGAATGAGCAGTTCTTC. Amino acids: CASTSRAGWNEQFF.

The chain employs TRBV10-3 and TRBJ2-3, with D possibly TRBD2 on 6 matching bases. This CDR3 comprises 19 residues. Germline V gene sequence: CDR1 ENHRY, CDR2 SYGVKD. Trimming took off 0 bases at V and 1 base at J, with 20 bases between the two ends. CDR3 residues: CAISESGRATGLRTDTQYF. In DNA, the CDR3 is TGTGCCATCAGTGAGTCGGGTCGGGCTACGGGACTTCGCACAGATACGCAGTATTTT.

The genes are TRBV19 and TRBJ2-3; 9 bases fit TRBD1. CDR1 is LNHDA and CDR2 is SQIVND in the germline V gene (reference sequence). The CDR3 sequence is 14 residues long. Trimming removed 9 bases from V and 2 bases from J; junction bases left unmatched: 6. The CDR3 spells CASHRGRNTDTQYF. As DNA, the CDR3 is TGTGCCAGCCACAGGGGGCGCAACACAGATACGCAGTATTTT.